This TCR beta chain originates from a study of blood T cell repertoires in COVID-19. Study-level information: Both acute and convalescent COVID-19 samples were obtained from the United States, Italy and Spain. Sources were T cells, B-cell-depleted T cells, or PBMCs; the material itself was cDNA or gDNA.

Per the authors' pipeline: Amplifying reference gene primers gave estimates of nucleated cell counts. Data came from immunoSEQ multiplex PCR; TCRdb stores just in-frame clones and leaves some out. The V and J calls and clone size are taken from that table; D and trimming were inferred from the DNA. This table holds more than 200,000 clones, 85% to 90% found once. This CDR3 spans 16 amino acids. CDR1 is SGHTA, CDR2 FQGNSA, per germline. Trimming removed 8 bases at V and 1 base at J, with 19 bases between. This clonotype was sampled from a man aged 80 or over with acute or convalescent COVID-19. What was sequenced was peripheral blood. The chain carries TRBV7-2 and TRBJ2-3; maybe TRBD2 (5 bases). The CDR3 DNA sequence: TGTGCCAGCGGACCAACGCTTAGGACTGGCACAGATACGCAGTATTTT. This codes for CASGPTLRTGTDTQYF.